Listed here are 27 T cell receptor beta chains from one sample, sequenced in a study of blood T cell repertoires in COVID-19. Some clones are missing from TCRdb's copy, which holds only in-frame ones; the method was immunoSEQ multiplex PCR. The sample consists of 200,000 to 250,000 clones, around nine tenths of them appearing once. Sequencing was carried out using PBMCs or T cells enriched from blood (not recorded which). These receptors were taken from a man aged 25-45 years in a cohort exposed to, infected with or recovered from COVID-19 (not recorded which).

The chain links TRBV5-1 to TRBJ2-3, with D hard to call. The CDR3 covers 14 residues. Trimming cost V 0 bases and J 2 bases, with 7 bases left between them. Germline-derived CDR1 and CDR2 are SGHRS and YFSETQ. The DNA for the CDR3 is TGCGCCAGCAGCTTGGACGGGTTCACAGATACGCAGTATTTT. This sequence encodes CASSLDGFTDTQYF.

This clone was counted a few times. This rearrangement joins TRBV29-1 to TRBJ1-2, with D possibly TRBD1 on 6 matching bases. This CDR3 region has 12 residues. Trimming left V 7 bases short and J 1 base short, with 10 bases between. CDR1 and CDR2 (germline): SQVTM, ANQGSEA. In DNA, the CDR3 is TGCAGCGCGGACAGTCGTAACTATGGCTACACCTTC. It encodes CSADSRNYGYTF.

This clone was seen once. The chain recombines TRBV29-1 with TRBJ1-2; D might be TRBD1 (5 bases). V was clipped by 0 bases and J by 0 bases, with 11 bases between them. CDR3 length equals 15 residues. CDR1 is SQVTM and CDR2 is ANQGSEA in the germline V gene. For the CDR3, the DNA is TGCAGCGTTGAAGATCAGGGCCCAGCTAACTATGGCTACACCTTC. Translated, it gives CSVEDQGPANYGYTF.

The chain carries TRBV27 and TRBJ2-7; 9 bases line up with TRBD2. The CDR3 runs to 16 residues. In germline, CDR1 is MNHEY, CDR2 SMNVEV (reference sequence). The J segment lost 3 bases and the V segment lost 5 bases, leaving 11 bases of the junction unmatched. The CDR3 sequence is CASSNLSGRNLYEQYF. The CDR3 DNA is TGTGCCAGCAGTAATCTAAGCGGGAGGAACCTCTACGAGCAGTACTTC.

This chain links TRBV19 with TRBJ2-7; D is possibly TRBD1 (5 bases). Trimming took off 3 bases at V and 3 bases at J, with 9 bases between the two ends. The CDR3 runs to 13 residues. Germline loops: CDR1 LNHDA, CDR2 SQIVND (reference sequence). CDR3 amino acids: CASSIHRSYEQYF. CDR3 DNA sequence: TGTGCCAGTAGTATCCACAGGAGCTACGAGCAGTACTTC. The whole variable domain, remainder taken from reference TRBV19 and TRBJ2-7, is DGGITQSPKYLFRKEGQNVTLSCEQNLNHDAMYWYRQDPGQGLRLIYYSQIVNDFQKGDIAEGYSVSREKKESFPLTVTSAQKNPTAFYLCASSIHRSYEQYFGPGTRLTVT.

The chain uses TRBV9 and TRBJ1-2; no firm D call. The length of the CDR3 is 14 residues. The V gene lost 4 bases and the J gene lost 4 bases, with 14 bases spanning the gap. CDR1 is SGDLS and CDR2 is YYNGEE in the germline V gene. The CDR3 bases are TGTGCCAGCAGCCAGCTGGAGGCGTTCTATGGCTACACCTTC. Its protein product is CASSQLEAFYGYTF.

This chain connects TRBV7-8 to TRBJ2-7, with TRBD2 matching 13 bases. Trimming removed 6 bases from V and 3 bases from J; junction bases left unmatched: 11. The CDR3 is made up of 17 amino acids. Germline V gene sequence: CDR1 SGHVS, CDR2 FQNEAQ. CDR3 DNA: TGTGCCAGCAGAAAACGGACTAGCGGGAGAGGGGGCTACGAGCAGTACTTC. This codes for CASRKRTSGRGGYEQYF. Looking up the rest from reference TRBV7-8 and TRBJ2-7 gives the full variable domain: GAGVSQSPRYKVAKRGQDVALRCDPISGHVSLFWYQQALGQGPEFLTYFQNEAQLDKSGLPSDRFFAERPEGSVSTLKIQRTQQEDSAVYLCASRKRTSGRGGYEQYFGPGTRLTVT.

This sequence joins TRBV7-8 and TRBJ1-4; 9 nucleotides match TRBD1. Germline CDR1 and CDR2: SGHVS and FQNEAQ. J gave up 8 bases and V 2 bases, and 6 bases lay outside the gene matches. This CDR3 has 15 residues. CDR3 nucleotide sequence: TGTGCCAGCAGCTTACTCCGGGACAGGGACGAAAAACTGTTTTTT. Translating gives CASSLLRDRDEKLFF.

CDR3 sequence (DNA): TGTGCCTGGAAGGGGGGGGAGAGGCCCCAGCATTTT. It is translated as CAWKGGERPQHF. This chain joins TRBV30 and TRBJ1-5; D is possibly TRBD1 (6 bases). The ends were cut back, 4 bases at V and 9 bases at J, with 13 bases in the middle. The CDR3 runs to 12 residues. The germline CDR1 and CDR2 sequences are GTSNPN and SVGIG (reference sequence).

The chain combines TRBV7-2 with TRBJ2-5, with unresolved D. Between the trimmed V and J ends, which lost 3 bases and 5 bases, there was a span of 10 bases. The CDR3 has 13 amino acids. In germline, CDR1 is SGHTA, CDR2 FQGNSA. CDR3 region: CASSFEARETQYF. In DNA, the CDR3 is TGTGCCAGCAGCTTTGAGGCAAGGGAGACCCAGTACTTC.

The chain is built from TRBV5-4 and TRBJ2-1; D might be TRBD1 (5 bases). Germline-derived CDR1 and CDR2 are SGHNT and YYREEE (reference sequence). V gave up 4 bases and J gave up 7 bases, with 12 bases separating them. CDR3 length: 13 residues. The CDR3 here is CASSADRSNEQFF. For the CDR3, the DNA is TGTGCCAGCAGCGCTGACAGATCTAATGAGCAGTTCTTC.

The rearrangement joins TRBV7-6 to TRBJ2-7, with 8 nucleotides matching TRBD1. Germline assignment: CDR1 SGHVS and CDR2 FNYEAQ. The CDR3 is 15 amino acids. Unmatched junction bases numbered 13, after V lost 5 bases and J lost 7 bases. The CDR3 DNA reads TGTGCCAGCAGCCCGCAGGGGGCTGGTCTAGGGGAGCAGTACTTC. The encoded protein is CASSPQGAGLGEQYF. Filled out from reference TRBV7-6 and TRBJ2-7, the complete variable domain reads GAGVSQSPRYKVTKRGQDVALRCDPISGHVSLYWYRQALGQGPEFLTYFNYEAQQDKSGLPNDRFSAERPEGSISTLTIQRTEQRDSAMYRCASSPQGAGLGEQYFGPGTRLTVT.

The DNA of the CDR3 is TGCACCAGCAGCGTGCGTCACGGGAGGGTCCCCAACACCGGGGAGCTGTTTTTT. It is translated as CTSSVRHGRVPNTGELFF. V is TRBV1 and J is TRBJ2-2; the table calls TRBD2, which could not be checked here. TRBV1 is described as a pseudogene. The length of the CDR3 is 18 residues.

This clone occurred once. This chain links TRBV5-1 with TRBJ2-5; possible D gene TRBD1, 5 bases. CDR3 length equals 16 residues. V gave up 1 base and J gave up 4 bases, with 17 bases separating them. Germline lookup yields CDR1 SGHRS and CDR2 YFSETQ. Here the CDR3 DNA reads TGCGCCAGCAGCTTGAGGGGCCAACCCACGGGAGAGACCCAGTACTTC. This translates into CASSLRGQPTGETQYF. Together with reference TRBV5-1 and TRBJ2-5, the CDR3 gives the full variable domain: KAGVTQTPRYLIKTRGQQVTLSCSPISGHRSVSWYQQTPGQGLQFLFEYFSETQRNKGNFPGRFSGRQFSNSRSEMNVSTLELGDSALYLCASSLRGQPTGETQYFGPGTRLLVL.

The chain couples TRBV15 to TRBJ2-3, with 7 bases identical to TRBD1. The germline CDR1 and CDR2 sequences are LNHNV and YYDKDF (reference sequence). J was trimmed by 0 bases and V by 6 bases; bases with no gene match: 0. This CDR3 contains 13 residues. DNA for the CDR3: TGTGCCACCAGGACAGGGAGCACAGATACGCAGTATTTT. Protein sequence: CATRTGSTDTQYF. The whole variable domain, filled in from reference TRBV15 and TRBJ2-3, reads DAMVIQNPRYQVTQFGKPVTLSCSQTLNHNVMYWYQQKSSQAPKLLFHYYDKDFNNEADTPDNFQSRRPNTSFCFLDIRSPGLGDTAMYLCATRTGSTDTQYFGPGTRLTVL.

As DNA, the CDR3 is TGTGCCAGCAGCCCACGGACAGGGGGGACTGAAGCTTTCTTT. This encodes CASSPRTGGTEAFF. The chain joins TRBV9 to TRBJ1-1; 10 bases line up with TRBD1. The CDR3 has 14 residues. CDR1 is SGDLS, CDR2 YYNGEE, per germline. Unmatched junction bases numbered 5, after V lost 4 bases and J lost 5 bases.

The V gene is TRBV7-6, the J gene TRBJ1-5, with D possibly being TRBD1 (5 bases). Looked up from germline, CDR1 is SGHVS and CDR2 is FNYEAQ. Trimming cost V 9 bases and J 5 bases, with 14 bases left between them. The CDR3 runs to 13 residues. The CDR3 loop reads CASGIQGDQPQHF. The CDR3 DNA reads as TGTGCCAGTGGAATTCAGGGTGATCAGCCCCAGCATTTT.

The chain recombines TRBV27 with TRBJ1-1; possible D gene TRBD1, 5 bases. The CDR3 is 14 residues long. Germline V gives CDR1 MNHEY, CDR2 SMNVEV (reference sequence). V lost 4 bases and J 3 bases, leaving 12 bases between the germline ends. The CDR3 DNA sequence: TGTGCCAGCAGTTCCTCGGGGGGGTACACTGAAGCTTTCTTT. It is translated as CASSSSGGYTEAFF.

The chain is built from TRBV27 and TRBJ1-5; D uncertain. This CDR3 spans 15 amino acids. The germline V gene has CDR1 MNHEY and CDR2 SMNVEV (reference sequence). V lost 2 bases to trimming and J lost 3 bases, with 11 bases between them. The CDR3 bases are TGTGCCAGCAGTTTAGGCTGGGCCCCCAATCAGCCCCAGCATTTT. It specifies CASSLGWAPNQPQHF.

The genes are TRBV27 and TRBJ2-7, with TRBD2 matching 7 bases. This CDR3 contains 16 residues. Germline values: CDR1 MNHEY, CDR2 SMNVEV (reference sequence). The trim removed 3 bases at V and 3 bases at J, leaving 11 bases unmatched. The CDR3 is CASSLAGEGGHYEQYF. The CDR3 coding sequence is TGTGCCAGCAGTTTGGCGGGAGAGGGAGGGCACTACGAGCAGTACTTC.

The J gene is TRBJ1-1, the V gene TRBV6-5; D ambiguous. Germline V lookup: CDR1 MNHEY, CDR2 SVGAGI. The CDR3 extends over 14 amino acids. V was cut by 2 bases and J by 6 bases, with 13 bases left in between. The CDR3 reads CASSYQERASEAFF. CDR3 sequence (DNA): TGTGCCAGCAGTTACCAAGAGAGGGCCTCTGAAGCTTTCTTT.

This clone was recorded at least ten times. The chain links TRBV19 to TRBJ1-1, with 7 bases aligning to TRBD1. V shed 3 bases and J 1 base; nucleotides not matched to a gene: 5. The CDR3 loop spans 15 amino acids. Looked up from germline, CDR1 is LNHDA and CDR2 is SQIVND (reference sequence). The CDR3 reads CASSILGGRNTEAFF. As DNA, the CDR3 is TGTGCCAGTAGTATCTTAGGGGGCAGGAACACTGAAGCTTTCTTT.

The rearrangement joins TRBV7-9 to TRBJ2-7, with a possible D match to TRBD2 (6 bases). V lost 4 bases, J lost 0 bases, and 13 bases lay in between. CDR3 size: 15 residues. CDR1 SEHNR and CDR2 FQNEAQ come from the germline V gene (reference sequence). CDR3 sequence: CASSSAGLSSYEQYF. The CDR3 DNA is TGTGCCAGCAGCTCTGCGGGATTAAGCTCCTACGAGCAGTACTTC.

V gene TRBV6-5 combines with J gene TRBJ2-7; 9 positions match TRBD2. This CDR3 comprises 13 residues. Germline trimming cut 5 bases from V and 3 bases from J; bases unmatched to any gene: 2. Germline V lookup: CDR1 MNHEY, CDR2 SVGAGI. The DNA of the CDR3 is TGTGCCAGCAGTCAGCGGGAGGTCTACGAGCAGTACTTC. Protein product: CASSQREVYEQYF.

This sequence joins TRBV9 and TRBJ2-5, with a possible D match to TRBD2 (7 bases). This CDR3 is 16 amino acids long. The germline CDR1 and CDR2 sequences are SGDLS and YYNGEE. V dropped 4 bases and J dropped 5 bases, with 21 bases sitting between them. The DNA for the CDR3 is TGTGCCAGCAGCCCCCGGGGGGCAGGGATCAGGGAGACCCAGTACTTC. This codes for CASSPRGAGIRETQYF.

The rearrangement links TRBV9 to TRBJ2-5; 10 bases align to TRBD2. The CDR3 covers 15 residues. Trimming cost V 3 bases and J 5 bases; bases outside gene matches: 7. Germline CDR1 and CDR2: SGDLS and YYNGEE. The DNA of the CDR3 is TGTGCCAGCAGCGCCCAAGCTAGCGGGGGCGAGACCCAGTACTTC. Translation gives CASSAQASGGETQYF.

This clone was observed once. The chain uses TRBV7-2 and TRBJ1-1; D unclear. This CDR3 spans 15 amino acids. Germline assignment: CDR1 SGHTA and CDR2 FQGNSA. The V end was cut by 2 bases, the J end by 4 bases, with 14 bases between. The CDR3 DNA reads TGTGCCAGCAGCTTAAGTAGGCAGGCGGGCACTGAAGCTTTCTTT. Protein product: CASSLSRQAGTEAFF.